This TCR beta chain comes out of a study of shared clonotypes between healthy human individuals. Study-wide results and limits: In this cohort, only blood was sampled, and tissue repertoires likely differ. Sorted-subset sequencing, rarefaction showed, was incomplete despite large depth.

Concerning this clone itself: The antigen remains undetermined.

V was cut by 1 base and J by 2 bases, with 9 bases left in between. This CDR3 has 15 amino acids. CDR1 and CDR2 (germline): MNHNY, SVGAGI (reference sequence). Terminally differentiated effector memory CD45RA+ cells were left out of the naive CD8 fraction, which was CD45RO-negative and positively selected for CCR7. Donors were healthy HIV-negative adults without recent acute infections or vaccinations. Assay used: immunoSEQ multiplex PCR; TCRdb lists only in-frame clones, some missing. The sample includes under 700,000 clones, 85% to 95% of them seen just once. The clonotype was recovered from a woman under 40 in good health. Sequenced sample: naive CD8+ T cells sorted from blood. The chain uses TRBV6-6 and TRBJ1-5; D perhaps matches TRBD1 (5 bases). CDR3 DNA: TGTGCCAGCAGTTACTTCAGGGAGGGCAATCAGCCCCAGCATTTT. The encoded protein is CASSYFREGNQPQHF.